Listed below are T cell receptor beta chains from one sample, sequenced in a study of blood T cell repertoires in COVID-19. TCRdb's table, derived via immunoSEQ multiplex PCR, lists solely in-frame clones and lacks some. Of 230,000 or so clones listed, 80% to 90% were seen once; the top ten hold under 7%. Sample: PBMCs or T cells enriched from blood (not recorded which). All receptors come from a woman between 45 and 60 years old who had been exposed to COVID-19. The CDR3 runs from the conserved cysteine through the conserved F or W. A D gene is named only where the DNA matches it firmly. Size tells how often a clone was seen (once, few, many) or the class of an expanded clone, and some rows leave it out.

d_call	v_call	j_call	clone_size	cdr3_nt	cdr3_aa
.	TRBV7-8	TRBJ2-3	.	TGTGCCAGCAGCCCCCAGAGGACTAGCACAGATACGCAGTATTTT	CASSPQRTSTDTQYF
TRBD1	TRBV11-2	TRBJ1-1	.	TGTGCCAGCAGCTTAGCAGGGGGCGCCTCAACTGAAGCTTTCTTT	CASSLAGGASTEAFF
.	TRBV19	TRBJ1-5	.	TGTGCCAGTAACCTCCTACCAGGGTCACATAGCAATCAGCCCCAGCATTTT	CASNLLPGSHSNQPQHF
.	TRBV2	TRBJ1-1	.	TGTGCCAGCAGACCCGGCGGGACCCCAGGGGCTTTCTTT	CASRPGGTPGAFF
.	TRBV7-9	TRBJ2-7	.	TGTGCCAGCAGCACCGGGACACCCTACGAGCAGTACTTC	CASSTGTPYEQYF
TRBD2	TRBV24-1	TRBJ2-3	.	TGTGCCACCAGTGACCCACCGCTAGCGGGCGGGGGGCCAGATACGCAGTATTTT	CATSDPPLAGGGPDTQYF
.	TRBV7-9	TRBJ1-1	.	TGTGCCAGCAGCTCGGGAGGGGAAGGAGCTTTCTTT	CASSSGGEGAFF
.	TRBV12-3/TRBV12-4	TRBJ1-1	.	TGTGCCAGCAGCCCCGACATTTACACTGAAGCTTTCTTT	CASSPDIYTEAFF
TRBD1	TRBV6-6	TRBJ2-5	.	TGTGCCAGCAGAAACAGGGGGGAGACCCAGTACTTC	CASRNRGETQYF
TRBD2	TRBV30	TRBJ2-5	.	TGTGCCTGGAGTAAAGGGGGCCTAGCGGGGATCCAAGAGACCCAGTACTTC	CAWSKGGLAGIQETQYF
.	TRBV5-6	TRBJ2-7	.	TGTGCCAGCAGCTTGGTGACAGACTTTAAGAACGAGCAGTACTTC	CASSLVTDFKNEQYF
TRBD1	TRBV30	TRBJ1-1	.	TGTGCCTGGAACGCCGACAGGGCAACTGAAGCTTTCTTT	CAWNADRATEAFF
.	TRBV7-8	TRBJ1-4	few	TGTGCCAGCAGCTTAGCGGGGGGTATACGAACCCCAACTAATGAAAAACTGTTTTTT	CASSLAGGIRTPTNEKLFF
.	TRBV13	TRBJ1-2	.	TGTGCCAGCAGCTTGATTTCAGGTTTCAACTATGGCTACACCTTC	CASSLISGFNYGYTF
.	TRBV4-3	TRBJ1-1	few	TGCGCCAGCAGCCAAGGGACAGCCGTATTGGGCACTGAAGCTTTCTTT	CASSQGTAVLGTEAFF
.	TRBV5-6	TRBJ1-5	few	TGTGCCAGCAGCTTGGAACATGACAATCAGCCCCAGCATTTT	CASSLEHDNQPQHF
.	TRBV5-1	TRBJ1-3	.	TGCGCCAGCAGCTTAGGCGGACAGAGAGGAGTATATTTT	CASSLGGQRGVYF
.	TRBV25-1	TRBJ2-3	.	TGTGCCAGCAGTTTCGGTGGAGTCAGTTCCACAGATACGCAGTATTTT	CASSFGGVSSTDTQYF
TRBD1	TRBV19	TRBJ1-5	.	TGTGCCAGTAGTTTCGCGGGACAGTCTAGTCAGCCCCAGCATTTT	CASSFAGQSSQPQHF
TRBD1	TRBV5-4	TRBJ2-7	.	TGTGCCAGCAGTGGACAGGGTTCGTTTCGCGAGCAGTACTTC	CASSGQGSFREQYF
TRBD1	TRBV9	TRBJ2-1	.	TGTGCCAGCAGCCAAGGGACAGTCTCCTACAATGAGCAGTTCTTC	CASSQGTVSYNEQFF
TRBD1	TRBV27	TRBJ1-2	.	TGTGCCAGCAGTCTACAGGGGGTTGGATATGGCTACACCTTC	CASSLQGVGYGYTF
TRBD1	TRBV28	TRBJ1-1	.	TGTGCCTCCAAACGAACAGGGGGCGCGGAAGCTTTCTTT	CASKRTGGAEAFF
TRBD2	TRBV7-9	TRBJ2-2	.	TGTGCCAGCAGCTTAGTTCGGCTAGCGGGTTCCGGGGAGCTGTTTTTT	CASSLVRLAGSGELFF
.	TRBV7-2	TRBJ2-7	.	TGTGCCAGCAGCTCCGGACCGGCAGGGGAAAGCTCCTACGAGCAGTACTTC	CASSSGPAGESSYEQYF
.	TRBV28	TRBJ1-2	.	TGTGCCAGCAGTTTGATAGTCTTTACCGATGGCTACACCTTC	CASSLIVFTDGYTF
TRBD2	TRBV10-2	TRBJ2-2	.	TGCGCCAGCAGCCCCCGTGGAGCGGGGAGGGTCGGGGAGCTGTTTTTT	CASSPRGAGRVGELFF
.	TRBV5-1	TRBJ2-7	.	TGCGCCAGCAGCTTGGACGGGGAGGACGAGCAGTACTTC	CASSLDGEDEQYF
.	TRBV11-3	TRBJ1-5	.	TGTGCCAGCGTCCTCCCGAACAGGGTTCTTCAGCCCCAGCATTTT	CASVLPNRVLQPQHF
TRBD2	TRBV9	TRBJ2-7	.	TGTGCCAGCAGCGTAGCGGGGGGGCAGGACGAGCAGTACTTC	CASSVAGGQDEQYF
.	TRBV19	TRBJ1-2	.	TGTGCCAGTAGTATGTACAGGGAGAGCTATGGCTACACCTTC	CASSMYRESYGYTF
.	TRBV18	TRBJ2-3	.	TGTGCCAGCTCACCTGCGGGGAGCACAGATACGCAGTATTTT	CASSPAGSTDTQYF
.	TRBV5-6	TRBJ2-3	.	TGTGCCAGCAGCTTGGCACTAGAAGATACGCAGTATTTT	CASSLALEDTQYF
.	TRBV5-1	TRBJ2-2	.	TGCGCCAGCAGCTTGGGAGGTGGCGGGGAGCTGTTTTTT	CASSLGGGGELFF
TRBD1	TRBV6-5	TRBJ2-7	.	TGTGCCACCGCGGGACAGGGGAACTACGAGCAGTACTTC	CATAGQGNYEQYF
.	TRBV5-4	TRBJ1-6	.	TGTGCCAGCAGCTTGGGAGGGCCCAGAGTTAATTCACCCCTCCACTTT	CASSLGGPRVNSPLHF
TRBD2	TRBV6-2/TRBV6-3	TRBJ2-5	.	TGTGCCAGCAGTTACTCGAAGTCGAGCTTAAGCGGGGGGATGGAGACCCAGTACTTC	CASSYSKSSLSGGMETQYF
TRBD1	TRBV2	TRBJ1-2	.	TGTGCCAGCAGTGGGGACAGGACTAACTATGGCTACACCTTC	CASSGDRTNYGYTF
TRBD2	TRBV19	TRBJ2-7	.	TGTGCCAGTCGACTAGCGGGGGGGCATGAGCAGTACTTC	CASRLAGGHEQYF
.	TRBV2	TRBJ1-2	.	TGTGCCAGCAGTGAGGGCGTCGGCTACACCTTC	CASSEGVGYTF
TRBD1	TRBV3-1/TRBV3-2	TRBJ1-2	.	TGTGCCAGCAGCCCACGACAGGGTCTCAACTATGGCTACACCTTC	CASSPRQGLNYGYTF
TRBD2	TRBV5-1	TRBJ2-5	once	TGCGCCAGCAGCTTCGGAGCGGGGGGAGAAGAGACCCAGTACTTC	CASSFGAGGEETQYF
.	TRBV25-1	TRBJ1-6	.	TGTGCCAGCAGTGAAGCGGGCAACGATAATTCACCCCTCCACTTT	CASSEAGNDNSPLHF
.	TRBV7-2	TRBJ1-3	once	TGTGCCAGCAGCCTCCCAGCCGGGGATCCTGGAAACACCATATATTTT	CASSLPAGDPGNTIYF
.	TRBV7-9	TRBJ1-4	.	TGTGCCAGCAGCCCCCCGGCAGGGAATGAAAAACTGTTTTTT	CASSPPAGNEKLFF
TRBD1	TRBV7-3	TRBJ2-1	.	TGTGCCAGCGGGAGGACAGGGAACTACAATGAGCAGTTCTTC	CASGRTGNYNEQFF
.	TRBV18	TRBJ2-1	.	TGTGCCAGCTCACCATCTCTTCTGGGGACACAAACAAACAATGAGCAGTTCTTC	CASSPSLLGTQTNNEQFF
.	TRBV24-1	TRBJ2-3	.	TGTGCCACCAGTGATCTTGGGCCATCCTCTAGCACAGATACGCAGTATTTT	CATSDLGPSSSTDTQYF